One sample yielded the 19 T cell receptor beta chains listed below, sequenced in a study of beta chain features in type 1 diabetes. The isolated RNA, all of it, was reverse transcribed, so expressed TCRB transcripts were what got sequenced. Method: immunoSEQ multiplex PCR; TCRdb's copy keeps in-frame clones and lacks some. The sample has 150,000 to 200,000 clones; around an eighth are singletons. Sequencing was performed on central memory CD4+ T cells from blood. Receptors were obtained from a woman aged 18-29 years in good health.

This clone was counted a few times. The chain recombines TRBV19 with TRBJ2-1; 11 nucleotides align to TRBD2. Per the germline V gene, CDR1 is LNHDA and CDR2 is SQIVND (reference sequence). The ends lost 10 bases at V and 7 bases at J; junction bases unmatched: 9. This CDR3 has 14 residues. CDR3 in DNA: TGTGCCACAACTAGCGGGAGATTGGGAAATGAGCAGTTCTTC. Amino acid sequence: CATTSGRLGNEQFF.

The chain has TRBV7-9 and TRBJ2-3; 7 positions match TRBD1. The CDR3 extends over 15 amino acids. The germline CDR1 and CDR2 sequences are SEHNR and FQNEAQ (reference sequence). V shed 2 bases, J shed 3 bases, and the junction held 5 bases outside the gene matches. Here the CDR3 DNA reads TGTGCCAGCAGCTTACCAGGGACAGTTACAGATACGCAGTATTTT. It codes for CASSLPGTVTDTQYF.

The CDR3 protein is CASSLLGGTDTQYF. As DNA, the CDR3 is TGTGCCAGCAGCTTACTAGGGGGCACAGATACGCAGTATTTT. The chain couples TRBV7-2 to TRBJ2-3; D might be TRBD1 (5 bases). V was shortened by 2 bases and J by 1 base, with 7 bases between the two germline ends. The CDR3 spans 14 residues. Germline V gene lookup returns CDR1 SGHTA and CDR2 FQGNSA. Variable domain in full (rest from reference TRBV7-2 and TRBJ2-3): GAGVSQSPSNKVTEKGKDVELRCDPISGHTALYWYRQSLGQGLEFLIYFQGNSAPDKSGLPSDRFSAERTGGSVSTLTIQRTQQEDSAVYLCASSLLGGTDTQYFGPGTRLTVL.

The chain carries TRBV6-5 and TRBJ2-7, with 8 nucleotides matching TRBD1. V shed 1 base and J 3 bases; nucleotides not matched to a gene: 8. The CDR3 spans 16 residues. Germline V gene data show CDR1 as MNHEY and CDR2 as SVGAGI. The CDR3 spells CASSYLVGTGYYEQYF. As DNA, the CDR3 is TGTGCCAGCAGTTACTTGGTCGGGACAGGATACTACGAGCAGTACTTC.

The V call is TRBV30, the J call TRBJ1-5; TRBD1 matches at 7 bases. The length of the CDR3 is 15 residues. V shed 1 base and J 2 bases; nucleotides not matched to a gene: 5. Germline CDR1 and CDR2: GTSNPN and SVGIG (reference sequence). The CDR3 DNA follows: TGTGCCTGGAGTGGAACCACAGGGGGCAATCAGCCCCAGCATTTT. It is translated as CAWSGTTGGNQPQHF.

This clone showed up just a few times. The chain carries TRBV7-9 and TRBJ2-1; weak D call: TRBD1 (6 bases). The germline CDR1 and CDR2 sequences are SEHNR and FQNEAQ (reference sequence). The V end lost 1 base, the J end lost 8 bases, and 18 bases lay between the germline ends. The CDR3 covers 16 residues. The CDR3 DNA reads TGTGCCAGCAGCTTAGTTTTGACAGGTGTCAACTATGAGCAGTTCTTC. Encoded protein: CASSLVLTGVNYEQFF.

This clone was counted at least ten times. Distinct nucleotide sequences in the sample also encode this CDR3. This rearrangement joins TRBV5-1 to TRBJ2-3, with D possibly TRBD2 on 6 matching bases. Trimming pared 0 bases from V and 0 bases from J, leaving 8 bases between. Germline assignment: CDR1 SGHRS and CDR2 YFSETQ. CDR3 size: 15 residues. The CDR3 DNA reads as TGCGCCAGCAGCTTGGACGGGGGTAGCACAGATACGCAGTATTTT. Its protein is CASSLDGGSTDTQYF.

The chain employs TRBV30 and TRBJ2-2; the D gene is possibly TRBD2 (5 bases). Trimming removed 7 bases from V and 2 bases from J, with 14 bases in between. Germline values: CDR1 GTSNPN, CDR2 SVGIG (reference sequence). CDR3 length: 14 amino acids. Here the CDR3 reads CAFQREINTGELFF. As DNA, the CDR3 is TGTGCCTTCCAAAGGGAGATAAACACCGGGGAGCTGTTTTTT. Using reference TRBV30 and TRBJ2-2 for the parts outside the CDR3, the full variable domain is SQTIHQWPATLVQPVGSPLSLECTVEGTSNPNLYWYRQAAGRGLQLLFYSVGIGQISSEVPQNLSASRPQDRQFILSSKKLLLSDSGFYLCAFQREINTGELFFGEGSRLTVL.

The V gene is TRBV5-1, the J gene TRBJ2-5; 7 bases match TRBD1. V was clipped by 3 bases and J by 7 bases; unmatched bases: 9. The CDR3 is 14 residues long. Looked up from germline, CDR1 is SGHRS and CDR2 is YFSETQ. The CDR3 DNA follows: TGCGCCAGCAGCTCCGGAATCGAGGGGGCGACCCAGTACTTC. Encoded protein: CASSSGIEGATQYF.

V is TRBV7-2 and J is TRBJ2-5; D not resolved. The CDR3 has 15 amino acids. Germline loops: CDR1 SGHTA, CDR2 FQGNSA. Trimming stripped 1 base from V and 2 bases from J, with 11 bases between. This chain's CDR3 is CASSLVVGQQETQYF. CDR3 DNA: TGTGCCAGCAGCTTAGTAGTTGGGCAGCAAGAGACCCAGTACTTC.

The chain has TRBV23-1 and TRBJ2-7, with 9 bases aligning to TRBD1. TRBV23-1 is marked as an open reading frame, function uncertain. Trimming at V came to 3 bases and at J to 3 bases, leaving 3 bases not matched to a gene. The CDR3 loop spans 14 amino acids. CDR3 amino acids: CASSHMDRGYEQYF. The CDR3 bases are TGCGCCAGCAGTCACATGGACAGGGGCTACGAGCAGTACTTC.

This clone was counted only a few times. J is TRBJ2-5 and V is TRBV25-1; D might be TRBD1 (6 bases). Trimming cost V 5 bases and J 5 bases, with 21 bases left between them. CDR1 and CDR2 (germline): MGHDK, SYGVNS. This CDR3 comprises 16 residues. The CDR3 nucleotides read TGTGCCAGCAGTTACCAGACAGGCCTCTTAGGGGAGACCCAGTACTTC. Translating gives CASSYQTGLLGETQYF. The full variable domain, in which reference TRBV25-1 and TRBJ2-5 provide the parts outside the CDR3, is EADIYQTPRYLVIGTGKKITLECSQTMGHDKMYWYQQDPGMELHLIHYSYGVNSTEKGDLSSESTVSRIRTEHFPLTLESARPSHTSQYLCASSYQTGLLGETQYFGPGTRLLVL.

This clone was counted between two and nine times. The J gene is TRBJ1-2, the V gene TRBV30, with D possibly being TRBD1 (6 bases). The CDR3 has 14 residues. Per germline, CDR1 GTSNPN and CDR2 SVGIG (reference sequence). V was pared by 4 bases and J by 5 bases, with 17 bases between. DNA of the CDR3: TGTGCCTGGAACCGACAGGTTCCCCCATATGGCTACACCTTC. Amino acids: CAWNRQVPPYGYTF.

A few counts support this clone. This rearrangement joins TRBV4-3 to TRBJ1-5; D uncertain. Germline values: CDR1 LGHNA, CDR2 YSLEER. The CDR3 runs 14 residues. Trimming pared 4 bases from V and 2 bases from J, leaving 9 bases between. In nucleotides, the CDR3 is TGCGCCAGCAGCCTAGAGAGGGGCAATCAGCCCCAGCATTTT. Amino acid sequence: CASSLERGNQPQHF.

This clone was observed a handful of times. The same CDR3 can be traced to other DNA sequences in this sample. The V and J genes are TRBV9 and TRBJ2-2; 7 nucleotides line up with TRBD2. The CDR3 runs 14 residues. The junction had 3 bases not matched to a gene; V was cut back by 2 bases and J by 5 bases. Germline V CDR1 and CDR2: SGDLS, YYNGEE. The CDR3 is CASSVSSGTGELFF. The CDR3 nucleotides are TGTGCCAGCAGCGTTAGTAGCGGGACCGGGGAGCTGTTTTTT.

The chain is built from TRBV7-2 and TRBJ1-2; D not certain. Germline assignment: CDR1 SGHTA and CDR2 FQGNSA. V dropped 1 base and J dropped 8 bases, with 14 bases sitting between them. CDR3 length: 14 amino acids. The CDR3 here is CASSLGEISGGYTF. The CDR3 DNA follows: TGTGCCAGCAGCTTAGGGGAAATCTCGGGAGGCTACACCTTC.

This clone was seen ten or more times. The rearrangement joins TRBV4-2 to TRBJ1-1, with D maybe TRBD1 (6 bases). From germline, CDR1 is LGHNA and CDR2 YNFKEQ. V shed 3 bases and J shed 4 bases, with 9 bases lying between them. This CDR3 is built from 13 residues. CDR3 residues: CASSQGGRTEAFF. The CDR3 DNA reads TGTGCCAGCAGCCAGGGGGGGCGCACTGAAGCTTTCTTT.

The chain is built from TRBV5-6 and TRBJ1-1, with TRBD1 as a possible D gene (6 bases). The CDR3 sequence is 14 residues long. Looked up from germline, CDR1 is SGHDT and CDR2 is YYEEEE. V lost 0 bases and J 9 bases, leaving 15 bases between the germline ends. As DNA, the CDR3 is TGTGCCAGCAGCTTGGCCCAGGTCAGGGGTAAAGCTTTCTTT. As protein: CASSLAQVRGKAFF.

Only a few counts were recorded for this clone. The CDR3: CASSDYSRNTEAFF. The CDR3 DNA is TGTGCCAGCTCCGACTACAGTCGGAACACTGAAGCTTTCTTT. V gene TRBV18 combines with J gene TRBJ1-1; D gene uncertain. The length of the CDR3 is 14 residues. Trimming took 6 bases from V and 1 from J, leaving 12 bases between them. The V gene's germline CDR1 is KGHSH and CDR2 LQKENI.